The 13 T cell receptor beta chains given below trace back to one sample, sequenced in a study of OX40 agonist ivuxolimab in advanced cancers. TCRdb keeps only in-frame clones here, not all; method: immunoSEQ multiplex PCR. The profile shows around 100,000 clones, 90% of them singletons. The source was CD4+ or CD8+ T cells sorted from blood, collected in a trial of the OX40 agonist ivuxolimab. These receptors originate from an adult with an advanced solid tumor such as melanoma, head and neck, liver or kidney cancer.

The genes are TRBV9 and TRBJ2-1; tentatively, D is TRBD2 (6 bases). The CDR3 has 14 residues. Germline loops: CDR1 SGDLS, CDR2 YYNGEE. Trimming shortened V by 2 bases and J by 2 bases, and 8 bases separated the two germline ends. For the CDR3, the DNA is TGTGCCAGCAGCGTGGGGGGTACCTACAATGAGCAGTTCTTC. Translated: CASSVGGTYNEQFF.

The chain joins TRBV10-2 to TRBJ2-6; 9 nucleotides align to TRBD1. Trimming took 0 bases from V and 4 from J; bases not matched to a gene: 13. Germline-derived CDR1 and CDR2 are WSHSY and SAAADI. This CDR3 contains 20 residues. The CDR3 region has the DNA TGCGCCAGCAGTGAGTCAACAGGGGGCGCTTCTGTTTACGGGGCCAACGTCCTGACTTTC. Protein product: CASSESTGGASVYGANVLTF.

The chain joins TRBV6-6 to TRBJ2-1; D perhaps matches TRBD2 (5 bases). Germline loops: CDR1 MNHNY, CDR2 SVGAGI (reference sequence). This CDR3 is 15 amino acids long. V was pared by 2 bases and J by 10 bases, with 18 bases between. CDR3 nucleotides: TGTGCCAGCAGTTACAACCCCAGGAGCGGCTTGGAGCAGTTCTTC. This sequence encodes CASSYNPRSGLEQFF.

This clone is judged medium-sized. The chain couples TRBV7-9 to TRBJ1-2, with TRBD1 as a possible D gene (5 bases). CDR1 and CDR2 from the germline V gene are SEHNR and FQNEAQ (reference sequence). The CDR3 consists of 13 residues. V lost 1 base and J lost 6, with 9 bases in between. CDR3 sequence reads: CASSLGRADGYTF. CDR3 nucleotide sequence: TGTGCCAGCAGCTTAGGCAGGGCCGATGGCTACACCTTC.

The sample holds a few counts of this clone. The chain couples TRBV20-1 to TRBJ1-2; D gene uncertain. The CDR3 extends over 11 amino acids. Deletions cut 7 bases from V and 6 bases from J, with 12 bases between. CDR1 is DFQATT, CDR2 SNEGSKA, per germline (reference sequence). CDR3 amino acids: CSVRGLNGYTF. Written as DNA, the CDR3 is TGCAGTGTACGCGGTTTAAATGGCTACACCTTC.

This clone is a singleton in its sample. Written as DNA, the CDR3 is TGCGCCAGCAGCCCCGGGGGGGCCGGGGTTAACACAGATACGCAGTATTTT. Translated: CASSPGGAGVNTDTQYF. V gene TRBV5-1 combines with J gene TRBJ2-3; TRBD2 agrees at 8 bases. The CDR3 totals 17 residues. With 4 bases clipped from V and 2 bases from J, the junction kept 12 bases outside the gene matches. Germline-derived CDR1 and CDR2 are SGHRS and YFSETQ.

This clone has a single count. This sequence joins TRBV7-6 and TRBJ2-1, with 14 bases matching TRBD2. With V trimmed by 0 bases and J by 1 base, 5 bases remained unmatched. Germline V gene lookup returns CDR1 SGHVS and CDR2 FNYEAQ. This CDR3 has 19 amino acids. In DNA, the CDR3 is TGTGCCAGCAGCTTAGCAGGGACTAGCGGGAGTCGATCCTACAATGAGCAGTTCTTC. It codes for CASSLAGTSGSRSYNEQFF.

In DNA form, the CDR3 reads TGTGCCAGCAGCTCCGGATCCCGAGGGCACAATGAGCAGTTCTTC. Translation: CASSSGSRGHNEQFF. V and J are TRBV7-3 and TRBJ2-1; D may be TRBD2 (5 bases). V was clipped by 4 bases and J by 5 bases, with 15 bases between them. The CDR3 runs to 15 residues. Germline CDR1 is SGHTA and CDR2 is FQGTGA.

The chain uses TRBV4-3 and TRBJ2-2; D remains ambiguous. The ends were cut back, 0 bases at V and 2 bases at J, with 7 bases in the middle. In germline, CDR1 is LGHNA, CDR2 YSLEER. The CDR3 covers 15 residues. The CDR3 DNA follows: TGCGCCAGCAGCCAAGATCTACTAAACACCGGGGAGCTGTTTTTT. Its protein product is CASSQDLLNTGELFF.

The CDR3, as DNA: TGTGCCAGCAGCCCGGCTCATAGCGGGAGTATAGCCTACAATGAGCAGTTCTTC. Encoded protein: CASSPAHSGSIAYNEQFF. The chain recombines TRBV7-2 with TRBJ2-1; 9 positions agree with TRBD2. CDR1 and CDR2 from the germline V gene are SGHTA and FQGNSA. CDR3 size: 18 residues. V trimming: 5 bases; J trimming: 2 bases; junction bases outside the gene matches: 13.

The V gene is TRBV7-9, the J gene TRBJ1-4, with 8 bases that match TRBD1. The junction had 5 bases not matched to a gene; V was cut back by 2 bases and J by 3 bases. Germline CDR1 is SEHNR and CDR2 is FQNEAQ (reference sequence). The CDR3 runs 16 residues. This CDR3 is CASSLSVDRANEKLFF. Here the CDR3 DNA reads TGTGCCAGCAGCTTATCCGTGGACAGGGCTAATGAAAAACTGTTTTTT. Drawing the rest from reference TRBV7-9 and TRBJ1-4, the complete variable domain is DTGVSQNPRHKITKRGQNVTFRCDPISEHNRLYWYRQTLGQGPEFLTYFQNEAQLEKSRLLSDRFSAERPKGSFSTLEIQRTEQGDSAMYLCASSLSVDRANEKLFFGSGTQLSVL.

The chain recombines TRBV7-2 with TRBJ2-1; a possible D gene is TRBD2 (6 bases). The germline V gene encodes CDR1 SGHTA and CDR2 FQGNSA. V shed 1 base and J shed 12 bases, with 13 bases lying between them. This CDR3 has 13 residues. CDR3 sequence reads: CASSLGAGTVQFF. The DNA of the CDR3 is TGTGCCAGCAGCTTAGGGGCGGGGACGGTGCAGTTCTTC. Based on the CDR3 plus reference TRBV7-2 and TRBJ2-1, the full variable domain is GAGVSQSPSNKVTEKGKDVELRCDPISGHTALYWYRQSLGQGLEFLIYFQGNSAPDKSGLPSDRFSAERTGGSVSTLTIQRTQQEDSAVYLCASSLGAGTVQFFGPGTRLTVL.

The chain has TRBV28 and TRBJ2-7; 13 nucleotides line up with TRBD2. V trimming: 6 bases; J trimming: 2 bases; junction bases outside the gene matches: 4. The CDR3 contains 15 residues. Germline V gives CDR1 MDHEN, CDR2 SYDVKM. CDR3 bases: TGTGCCAGCAGATCCGGGACTAGCGGGACCTACGAGCAGTACTTC. Amino acids: CASRSGTSGTYEQYF.